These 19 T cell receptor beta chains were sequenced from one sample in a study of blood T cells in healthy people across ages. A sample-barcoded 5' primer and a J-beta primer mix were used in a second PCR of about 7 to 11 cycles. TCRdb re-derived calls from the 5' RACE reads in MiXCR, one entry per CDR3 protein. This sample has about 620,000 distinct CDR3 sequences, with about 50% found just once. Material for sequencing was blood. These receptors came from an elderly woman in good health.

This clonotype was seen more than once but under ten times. This CDR3 reads CASSAWTVQEGYTF. The DNA for the CDR3 is TGTGCCAGCAGTGCCTGGACGGTGCAGGAAGGCTACACCTTC. The chain combines TRBV2 with TRBJ1-2; no definite D call. Per the germline V gene, CDR1 is SNHLY and CDR2 is FYNNEI. The CDR3 is 14 amino acids. Deletions cut 4 bases from V and 8 bases from J, with 17 bases between.

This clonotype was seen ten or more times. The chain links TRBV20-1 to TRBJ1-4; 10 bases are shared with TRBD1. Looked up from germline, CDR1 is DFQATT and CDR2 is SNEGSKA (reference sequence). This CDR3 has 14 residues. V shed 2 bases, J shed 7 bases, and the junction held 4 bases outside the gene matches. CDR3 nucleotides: TGCAGTGCTAGAAGACAGGGGGCGGGTGAAAAACTGTTTTTT. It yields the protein CSARRQGAGEKLFF.

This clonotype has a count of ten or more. The CDR3, as DNA: TGTGCCAGCACCTCCAAACTCTATGGCTACACCTTC. Translating it yields CASTSKLYGYTF. The rearrangement joins TRBV28 to TRBJ1-2; D not certain. This CDR3 comprises 12 residues. Germline V gene sequence: CDR1 MDHEN, CDR2 SYDVKM. The germline V and J ends were trimmed by 7 bases and 4 bases, with 10 bases remaining between them.

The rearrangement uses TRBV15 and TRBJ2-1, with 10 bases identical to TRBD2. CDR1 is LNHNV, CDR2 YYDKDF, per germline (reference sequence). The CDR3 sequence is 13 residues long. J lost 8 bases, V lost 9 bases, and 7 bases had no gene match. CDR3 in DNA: TGTGCCACAAAAGCGGGGGGGCTCCATGAGCAGTTCTTC. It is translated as CATKAGGLHEQFF. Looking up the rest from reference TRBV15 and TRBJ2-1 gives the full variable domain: DAMVIQNPRYQVTQFGKPVTLSCSQTLNHNVMYWYQQKSSQAPKLLFHYYDKDFNNEADTPDNFQSRRPNTSFCFLDIRSPGLGDTAMYLCATKAGGLHEQFFGPGTRLTVL.

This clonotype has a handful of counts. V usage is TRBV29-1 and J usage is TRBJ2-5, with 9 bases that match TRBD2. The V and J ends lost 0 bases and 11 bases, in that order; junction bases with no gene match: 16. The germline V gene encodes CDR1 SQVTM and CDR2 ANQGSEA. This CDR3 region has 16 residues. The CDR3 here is CSVEDGRGGSYNEQYF. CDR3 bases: TGCAGCGTTGAAGATGGGCGGGGGGGGTCTTACAATGAGCAGTACTTC. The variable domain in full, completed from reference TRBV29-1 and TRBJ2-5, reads SAVISQKPSRDICQRGTSLTIQCQVDSQVTMMFWYRQQPGQSLTLIATANQGSEATYESGFVIDKFPISRPNLTFSTLTVSNMSPEDSSIYLCSVEDGRGGSYNEQYFGPGTRLLVL.

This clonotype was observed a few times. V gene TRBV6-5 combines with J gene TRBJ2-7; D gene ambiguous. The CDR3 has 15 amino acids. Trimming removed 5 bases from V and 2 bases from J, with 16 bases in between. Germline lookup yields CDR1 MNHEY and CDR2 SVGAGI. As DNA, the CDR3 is TGTGCCAGCAGTACCGGCCATAATATCGCCTACGAGCAGTACTTC. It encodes CASSTGHNIAYEQYF.

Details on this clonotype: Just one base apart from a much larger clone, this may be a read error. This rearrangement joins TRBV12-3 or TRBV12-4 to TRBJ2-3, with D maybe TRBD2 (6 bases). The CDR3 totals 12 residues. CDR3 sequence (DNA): TGTGCCAGCACCCAACTAGCAGATATGCAGTATTTT. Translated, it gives CASTQLADMQYF.

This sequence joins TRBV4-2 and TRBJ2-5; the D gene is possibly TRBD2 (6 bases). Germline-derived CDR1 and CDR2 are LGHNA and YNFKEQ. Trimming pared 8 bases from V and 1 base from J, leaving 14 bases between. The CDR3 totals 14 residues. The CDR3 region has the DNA TGTGCCAGCGGAAAGGCGGGGAGCCAAGAGACCCAGTACTTC. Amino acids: CASGKAGSQETQYF.

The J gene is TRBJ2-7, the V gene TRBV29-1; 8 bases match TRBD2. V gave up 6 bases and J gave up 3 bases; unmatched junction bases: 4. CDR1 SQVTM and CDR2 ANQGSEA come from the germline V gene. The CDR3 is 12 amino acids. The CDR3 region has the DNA TGCAGCGTCGAAAGCGGGAGCTACGAGCAGTACTTC. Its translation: CSVESGSYEQYF.

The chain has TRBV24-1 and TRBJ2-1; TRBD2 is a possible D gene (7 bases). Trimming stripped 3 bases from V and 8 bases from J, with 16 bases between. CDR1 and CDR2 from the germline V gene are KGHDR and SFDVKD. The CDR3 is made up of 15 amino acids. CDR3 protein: CATSDNTRGGHEQFF. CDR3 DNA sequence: TGTGCCACCAGTGATAACACTCGCGGGGGCCATGAGCAGTTCTTC.

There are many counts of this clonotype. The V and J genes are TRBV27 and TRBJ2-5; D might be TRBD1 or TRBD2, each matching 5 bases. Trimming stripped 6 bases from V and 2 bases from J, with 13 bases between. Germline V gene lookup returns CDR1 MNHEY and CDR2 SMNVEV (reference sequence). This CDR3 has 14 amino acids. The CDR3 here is CASSLGRLQETQYF. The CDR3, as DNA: TGTGCCAGCAGCTTGGGACGTCTACAAGAGACCCAGTACTTC.

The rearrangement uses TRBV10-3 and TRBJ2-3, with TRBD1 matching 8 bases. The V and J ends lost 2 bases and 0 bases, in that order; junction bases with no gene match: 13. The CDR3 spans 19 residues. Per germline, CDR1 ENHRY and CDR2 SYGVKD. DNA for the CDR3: TGTGCCATCAGTGAGGCCTCCGGGACAGGTTCTCCTAGCACAGATACGCAGTATTTT. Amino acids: CAISEASGTGSPSTDTQYF.

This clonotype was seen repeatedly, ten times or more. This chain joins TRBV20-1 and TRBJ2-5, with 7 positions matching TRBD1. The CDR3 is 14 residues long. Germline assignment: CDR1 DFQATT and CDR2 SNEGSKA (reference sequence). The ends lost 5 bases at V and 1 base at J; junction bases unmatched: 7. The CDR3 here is CSARRHRGQETQYF. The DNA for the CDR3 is TGCAGTGCTCGGAGGCACAGGGGCCAAGAGACCCAGTACTTC.

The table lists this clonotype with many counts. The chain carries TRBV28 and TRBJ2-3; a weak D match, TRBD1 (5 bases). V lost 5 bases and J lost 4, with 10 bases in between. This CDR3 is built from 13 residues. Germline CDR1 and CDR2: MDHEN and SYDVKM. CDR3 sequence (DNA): TGTGCCAGCAGTACAGGTGGTGCAGATACGCAGTATTTT. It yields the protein CASSTGGADTQYF. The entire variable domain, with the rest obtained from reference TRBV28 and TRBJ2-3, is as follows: DVKVTQSSRYLVKRTGEKVFLECVQDMDHENMFWYRQDPGLGLRLIYFSYDVKMKEKGDIPEGYSVSREKKERFSLILESASTNQTSMYLCASSTGGADTQYFGPGTRLTVL.

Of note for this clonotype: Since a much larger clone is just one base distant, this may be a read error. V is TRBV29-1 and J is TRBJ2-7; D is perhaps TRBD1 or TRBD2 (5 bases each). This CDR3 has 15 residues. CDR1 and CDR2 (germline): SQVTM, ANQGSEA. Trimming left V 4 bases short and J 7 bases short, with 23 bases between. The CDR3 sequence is CSVGGWGTYTNEQYF. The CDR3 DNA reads TGCAGCGTTGGGGGCTGGGGGACCTACACGAATGAGCAGTACTTC.

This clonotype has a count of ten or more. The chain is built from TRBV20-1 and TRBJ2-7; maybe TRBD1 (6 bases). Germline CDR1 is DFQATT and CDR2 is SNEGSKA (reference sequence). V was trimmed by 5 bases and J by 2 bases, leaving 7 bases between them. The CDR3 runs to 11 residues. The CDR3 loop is CSAGQPYEQYF. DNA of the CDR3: TGCAGTGCTGGACAGCCCTACGAGCAGTACTTC.

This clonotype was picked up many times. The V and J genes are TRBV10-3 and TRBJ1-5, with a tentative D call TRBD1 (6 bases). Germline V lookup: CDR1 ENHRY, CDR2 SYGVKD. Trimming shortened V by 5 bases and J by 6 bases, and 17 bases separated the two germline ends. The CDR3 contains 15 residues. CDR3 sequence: CAISQNYRDGQPQHF. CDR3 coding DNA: TGTGCCATCAGTCAAAACTACAGGGACGGTCAGCCCCAGCATTTT.

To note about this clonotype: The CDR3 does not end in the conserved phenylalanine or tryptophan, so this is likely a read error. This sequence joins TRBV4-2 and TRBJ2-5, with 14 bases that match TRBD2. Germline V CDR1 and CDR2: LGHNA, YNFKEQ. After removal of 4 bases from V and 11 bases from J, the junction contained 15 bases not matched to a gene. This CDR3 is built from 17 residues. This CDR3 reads CASSPEPTSGGANEQYV. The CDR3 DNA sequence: TGTGCCAGCAGCCCCGAGCCGACTAGCGGGGGGGCAAATGAGCAGTACGTT.

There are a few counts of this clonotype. This chain's CDR3 is CASSGGWQGFETQYF. CDR3 nucleotides: TGCGCCAGCAGCGGGGGTTGGCAGGGTTTCGAGACCCAGTACTTC. The rearrangement uses TRBV5-1 and TRBJ2-5, with D perhaps TRBD1 or TRBD2 (5 bases each). From germline, CDR1 is SGHRS and CDR2 YFSETQ. The CDR3 runs to 15 residues. The ends were cut back, 4 bases at V and 5 bases at J, with 18 bases in the middle.